The 10 T cell receptor beta chains presented below share a single source sample, sequenced in a study of tumor-infiltrating lymphocytes in primary liver carcinoma. A constant-region primer primed TCR beta cDNA synthesis from 500 ng of total RNA. Three nested multiplex PCR rounds of slightly modified ARM-PCR generated TCR beta libraries. A C-beta reverse primer was combined with TRBV1-TRBV30 forward primers in the first two PCR rounds, and each round had about 10 cycles. TCRdb analysed the multiplex PCR reads with MiXCR anew, one entry per CDR3 protein. The repertoire holds about 330,000 distinct CDR3 sequences, with 65% as singletons. For blood RNA, unsorted whole blood served as the source, and germline DNA was extracted too. Sequences were obtained from peripheral blood. Receptors were obtained from a man aged 35 to 55 with primary liver carcinoma and hepatitis B virus infection.

A word on this clonotype: This likely comes from a read error, as the CDR3 has no conserved phenylalanine or tryptophan at its end. The chain couples TRBV12-3 or TRBV12-4 to TRBJ2-7; perhaps TRBD1 as D (5 bases). This CDR3 comprises 15 residues. The CDR3 sequence is CASSLANAGIYDQYL. The CDR3 region has the DNA TGTGCCAGCAGTTTAGCCAATGCAGGGATCTACGATCAGTACTTG.

This clonotype has only a few counts. The CDR3 bases are TGTGCCAGCAGCTTAGGTGCTAGCGGGAGCAATGAGCAGTTCTTC. Encoded protein: CASSLGASGSNEQFF. The chain links TRBV7-9 to TRBJ2-1; 10 bases are shared with TRBD2. The CDR3 covers 15 residues. Germline V gene data show CDR1 as SEHNR and CDR2 as FQNEAQ (reference sequence). Unmatched junction bases numbered 3, after V lost 1 base and J lost 6 bases.

Points on this clonotype: The junction does not match germline at one end; this may be a read error. The rearrangement links TRBV11-3 to TRBJ2-1; D may be TRBD1 or TRBD2 (5 bases each). The CDR3 is made up of 13 amino acids. Germline CDR1 reads SGHNT; CDR2 reads YENEEA. CDR3 protein: CGAARGPGNEQLF. The CDR3 DNA follows: TGTGGCGCGGCTCGGGGCCCGGGTAATGAGCAGTTATTC.

On this clonotype itself: A junction end diverges from the germline sequence, so it may reflect a read error. The CDR3 protein is CAISESRARSYNEQFF. The CDR3 DNA reads TGTGCCATCAGTGAAAGCAGGGCCCGCTCCTACAATGAGCAGTTCTTC. The chain employs TRBV6-1 and TRBJ2-1; TRBD1 is a possible D gene (5 bases). Looked up from germline, CDR1 is MNHNS and CDR2 is SASEGT. The CDR3 loop spans 16 amino acids.

A word on this clonotype: Just one base apart from a much larger clone, this may be a read error. The gene calls are TRBV6-5 and TRBJ1-1; no firm D call. CDR1 and CDR2 (germline): MNHEY, SVGAGI. CDR3 size: 15 residues. The CDR3 DNA follows: TGTGCCAGCAATTACTCCGAGAGAGGTCGCACTGAAGCTTTCTTT. It specifies CASNYSERGRTEAFF.

This clonotype came up many times. The chain employs TRBV4-1 and TRBJ2-5; TRBD1 or TRBD2 may be the D gene (5 bases each). CDR1 is MGHRA and CDR2 is YSYEKL in the germline V gene. The CDR3 runs 14 residues. V was pared by 1 base and J by 9 bases, with 15 bases between. CDR3 residues: CASSQGDLNWAQYF. CDR3 DNA sequence: TGCGCCAGCAGCCAAGGGGACCTGAATTGGGCCCAGTACTTC.

With respect to this clonotype: No conserved phenylalanine or tryptophan ends this CDR3, so it is likely a read error. The DNA is left out, because the CDR3 cannot be placed on it with certainty; the CDR3 is given as TCRdb lists it. The chain combines TRBV11-2 with TRBJ2-1. Germline lookup yields CDR1 SGHAT and CDR2 FQNNGV. The CDR3 is 10 amino acids long, termini counted. The CDR3 loop is CASSGDGVFL.

About this clonotype itself: This may come from a read error, since a much larger clone is one base off. This chain uses TRBV5-4 with TRBJ2-1; 10 nucleotides line up with TRBD2. From germline, CDR1 is SGHNT and CDR2 YYREEE (reference sequence). V trimming: 5 bases; J trimming: 4 bases; junction bases outside the gene matches: 6. There are 15 residues in the CDR3. CDR3: CASRLRTSGYNEQFF. CDR3 DNA: TGTGCCAGCAGGCTCCGGACTAGCGGTTACAATGAGCAGTTCTTC.

This clonotype was recorded many times. The CDR3, as DNA: TGCGCCAGCAGCCCGGGGACAGGCGCGCCTTATGGCTACACCTTC. Amino acid sequence: CASSPGTGAPYGYTF. The J gene is TRBJ1-2, the V gene TRBV4-3; 8 bases map to TRBD1. The germline CDR1 and CDR2 sequences are LGHNA and YSLEER. J was trimmed by 5 bases and V by 4 bases; bases with no gene match: 9. The CDR3 has 15 residues.

This clonotype was detected once. The chain links TRBV10-2 to TRBJ2-7, with TRBD2 as a possible D gene (5 bases). Trimming took 10 bases from V and 5 from J, leaving 15 bases between them. Germline lookup yields CDR1 WSHSY and CDR2 SAAADI. This CDR3 has 12 residues. The CDR3 reads CATTNGIHEQYF. CDR3 nucleotide sequence: TGCGCCACCACTAACGGGATCCACGAGCAGTACTTC.